This T cell receptor beta chain was sequenced during a study of blood T cell repertoires in COVID-19. The wider study: Sites in the United States, Italy and Spain provided acute and convalescent COVID-19 samples. PBMCs, B-cell-depleted T cells, or T cells provided the cDNA or gDNA that made up the material.

Assay: immunoSEQ multiplex PCR; the TCRdb copy retains only in-frame clones and omits some. Altogether some 200,000 clones are present, 70% to 90% being singletons, with the ten largest covering 6% to 7.5%. This CDR3 has 15 residues. The trim removed 3 bases at V and 5 bases at J, leaving 3 bases unmatched. The germline V gene has CDR1 SEHNR and CDR2 FQNEAQ (reference sequence). The gene calls are TRBV7-9 and TRBJ2-1; 11 nucleotides align to TRBD2. The clonotype comes from a woman at least 80 years old in a cohort sampled during active or convalescent COVID-19. The sequencing input was peripheral blood. The CDR3 loop reads CASSLRLAGHNEQFF. CDR3 nucleotides: TGTGCCAGCAGCTTGAGACTAGCGGGGCACAATGAGCAGTTCTTC.